The present T cell receptor (beta chain) was sequenced within a study of control samples from healthy donors and cancer patients. Repertoires were generated with immunoSEQ multiplex PCR, while TCRdb's copy carries only in-frame clones and drops some. The sample records 75,000 to 90,000 clones, roughly 90% being singletons. The V end was cut by 0 bases, the J end by 1 base, with 7 bases between. CDR3 length: 15 amino acids. Germline-derived CDR1 and CDR2 are SEHNR and FQNEAQ (reference sequence). The receptor was isolated from a woman aged 50 to 65 with colorectal cancer. Sequencing input: PBMCs. The chain uses TRBV7-9 and TRBJ1-3, with a tentative D call TRBD1 (5 bases). The CDR3: CASSLADSSGNTIYF. CDR3 DNA sequence: TGTGCCAGCAGCTTAGCTGACAGTTCTGGAAACACCATATATTTT.